This is a list of T cell receptor beta chains from one sample in a study of blood T cell repertoires in COVID-19. TCRdb's table, derived via immunoSEQ multiplex PCR, lists solely in-frame clones and lacks some. The repertoire holds 150,000 to 200,000 clones, with around nine tenths as singletons. Sequenced: peripheral blood. These receptors came from a woman in her 70s with COVID-19, enrolled during active disease. Each CDR3 is given with its conserved first and last residue. A D gene is named only where the DNA matches it firmly. Clone size, where shown, is once, few, many, or a class for clones that have expanded.

NA,TRBJ1-2,TRBV19,NA,TGTGCCAGTAGTATAGAAGTCTGGACAGCTAACTATGGCTACACCTTC,CASSIEVWTANYGYTF
NA,TRBJ1-2,TRBV11-2,TRBD1,TGTGCCAGCAGCTCTAGCCGACAGGGGACCCGCGATGGCTACACCTTC,CASSSSRQGTRDGYTF
once,TRBJ1-5,TRBV6-6,NA,TGTGCCAGCAGTCCCAACAGGGAGTTCAATCAGCCCCAGCATTTT,CASSPNREFNQPQHF
NA,TRBJ1-5,TRBV19,TRBD1,TGTGCCAGTAGTATCAAAGGGACAGGGTATCAGCCCCAGCATTTT,CASSIKGTGYQPQHF
NA,TRBJ2-6,TRBV5-1,NA,TGCGCCAGCAGCTTCGGGAATCCTGGGGCCAACGTCCTGACTTTC,CASSFGNPGANVLTF
NA,TRBJ1-6,TRBV28,NA,TGTGCCAGCAGTTTTACGCTGGGGGGGGGCAATTCACCCCTCCACTTT,CASSFTLGGGNSPLHF
NA,TRBJ1-2,TRBV19,NA,TGTGCCAGTAGTGTTCGGTCTCGGACAGCTATGGGCTACACCTTC,CASSVRSRTAMGYTF
NA,TRBJ1-2,TRBV5-1,TRBD1,TGCGCCAGCAGCGGGGACAGGGAGTTGTATGGCTACACCTTC,CASSGDRELYGYTF
NA,TRBJ1-2,TRBV19,NA,TGTGCCAGTAGTATAGTGGTCGGTAACTATGGCTACACCTTC,CASSIVVGNYGYTF
NA,TRBJ1-2,TRBV30,NA,TGTGCCTGGAGTAAAGGGGGAGATGGCTACACCTTC,CAWSKGGDGYTF
NA,TRBJ1-1,TRBV30,NA,TGTGCCTGGGGGCGGAACACTGAAGCTTTCTTT,CAWGRNTEAFF
NA,TRBJ2-4,TRBV6-2/TRBV6-3,TRBD2,TGTGCCAGCAGTTACTCGATTCTAGCGGGGGGATTCAAAAACATTCAGTACTTC,CASSYSILAGGFKNIQYF
NA,TRBJ1-3,TRBV27,NA,TGTGCCAGCAGGGACACCAGCTCTGGAAACACCATATATTTT,CASRDTSSGNTIYF
NA,TRBJ1-1,TRBV30,NA,TGTGCCTGGCGACGACTACAGATTCCTGAAGCTTTCTTT,CAWRRLQIPEAFF
NA,TRBJ2-1,TRBV6-1,TRBD2,TGTGCCAGCAGTGAGAGAGCGGGGGGGGACAATGAGCAGTTCTTC,CASSERAGGDNEQFF
NA,TRBJ1-2,TRBV7-6,NA,TGTGCCAGTGACAGTTACTATGGCTACACCTTC,CASDSYYGYTF
NA,TRBJ2-5,TRBV6-6,TRBD2,TGTGCCAGCACGCCCGGGGGGAGGGAGACCCAGTACTTC,CASTPGGRETQYF
NA,TRBJ1-3,TRBV28,NA,TGTGCCAGCAGTTTTTTTTCCCTTGGAAACACCATATATTTT,CASSFFSLGNTIYF
NA,TRBJ1-3,TRBV29-1,NA,TGCAGCGTTGACGTGCAGGGCCCTGGAAACACCATATATTTT,CSVDVQGPGNTIYF
NA,TRBJ2-7,TRBV3-1/TRBV3-2,NA,TGTGCCAGCAGCCAAGGGCAATCGGAGCAGTACTTC,CASSQGQSEQYF
NA,TRBJ1-3,TRBV6-5,NA,TGTGCCAGCAGTAGACTAGGAGGAGTTGGAAACACCATATATTTT,CASSRLGGVGNTIYF
NA,TRBJ2-7,TRBV3-1/TRBV3-2,NA,TGTGCCAGCAGCCAAGCACATGGTTCCTACGAGCAGTACTTC,CASSQAHGSYEQYF
NA,TRBJ2-3,TRBV4-1,TRBD2,TGCGCCAGCAGCACCTGGACTAGCGGGGGGTTAGATACGCAGTATTTT,CASSTWTSGGLDTQYF
NA,TRBJ1-3,TRBV7-9,NA,TGTGCCAGCAGCAGCAGGTTCCTGACCTCTGGAAACACCATATATTTT,CASSSRFLTSGNTIYF
NA,TRBJ1-1,TRBV5-1,NA,TGCGCCAGCAGCTTGGGAGGGGGACGGGGCACTGAAGCTTTCTTT,CASSLGGGRGTEAFF
NA,TRBJ2-2,TRBV24-1,NA,TGTGCCACCAGTGATTTGTACAGGAAAAACACCGGGGAGCTGTTTTTT,CATSDLYRKNTGELFF
NA,TRBJ1-2,TRBV6-5,NA,TGTGCCAGCAGCGACGCGAGGGGGATACGTGGCTACACCTTC,CASSDARGIRGYTF
NA,TRBJ2-2,TRBV9,NA,TGTGCCAGCAGCGGCGAATCAGGGATCAGAAACGGGGAGCTGTTTTTT,CASSGESGIRNGELFF
once,TRBJ2-5,TRBV27,TRBD2,TGTGCCAGCACAAACAGCGGGGGGAGGCAAGAGACCCAGTACTTC,CASTNSGGRQETQYF
few,TRBJ1-4,TRBV19,NA,TGTGCCAGTACCACGAGGGTTGGAGGTGACGAAAAACTGTTTTTT,CASTTRVGGDEKLFF
NA,TRBJ2-5,TRBV2,TRBD2,TGTGCCAGCAGCTTAGCGGGGGGGCAGGAGACCCAGTACTTC,CASSLAGGQETQYF
NA,TRBJ1-1,TRBV19,TRBD1,TGTGCCAGTAGTCGGACAGGGGCGAGGACTGAAGCTTTCTTT,CASSRTGARTEAFF
NA,TRBJ1-1,TRBV3-1/TRBV3-2,TRBD1,TGTGCCAGCAGCCTGGGACAGGGGTACACTGAAGCTTTCTTT,CASSLGQGYTEAFF
NA,TRBJ2-2,TRBV5-4,TRBD2,TGTGCCAGCAGCTTAGGACTAGCGGGACGTGAGACCGGGGAGCTGTTTTTT,CASSLGLAGRETGELFF
NA,TRBJ1-4,TRBV30,NA,TGTGCCTCTGACCGCGGGCCCTCTGAGAAACTGTTTTTT,CASDRGPSEKLFF
NA,TRBJ1-2,TRBV18,TRBD1,TGTGCCAGCTCACTGTATGGACAGGGCAGCTATGGCTACACCTTC,CASSLYGQGSYGYTF
few,TRBJ1-2,TRBV18,TRBD1,TGTGCCAGCTCACCAGGGACAGGGGGAAACTATGGCTACACCTTC,CASSPGTGGNYGYTF
NA,TRBJ1-2,TRBV2,TRBD1,TGTGCCAGCAGTGGACTTGGGACAGTCTATGGCTACACCTTC,CASSGLGTVYGYTF
NA,TRBJ2-5,TRBV4-1,NA,TGCGCCAGCAGCCAGGACCGGGGGGCCGGGGGAGAGACCCAGTACTTC,CASSQDRGAGGETQYF
few,TRBJ1-1,TRBV13,NA,TGTGCCAGCAGCTTACGGGTTGTCGGCACTGAAGCTTTCTTT,CASSLRVVGTEAFF
NA,TRBJ1-1,TRBV4-1,NA,TGCGCCAGCAGCGACCGACAGGAATTTGAAGCTTTCTTT,CASSDRQEFEAFF
NA,TRBJ1-4,TRBV18,TRBD1,TGTGCCAGCTCACCACAGGGGGCGCGGGAAAAACTGTTTTTT,CASSPQGAREKLFF
NA,TRBJ1-5,TRBV2,TRBD1,TGTGCCAGCAGTGCTGACAGGGGGCGGCCGCCCCAGCATTTT,CASSADRGRPPQHF
NA,TRBJ1-3,TRBV3-1/TRBV3-2,TRBD1,TGTGCCAGCAGTTCCCAGGGGGCCTCTGGAAACACCATATATTTT,CASSSQGASGNTIYF
NA,TRBJ1-1,TRBV27,NA,TGTGCCAGCACCTTGAACAGGGTTGGGACTGAAGCTTTCTTT,CASTLNRVGTEAFF
NA,TRBJ2-1,TRBV28,NA,TGTGCCAGCAGTTTATTGCGGGGCGATGAGCAGTTCTTC,CASSLLRGDEQFF
NA,TRBJ1-5,TRBV30,TRBD1,TGTGCCTGGAGCCCGGACAGGGTCAATCAGCCCCAGCATTTT,CAWSPDRVNQPQHF
NA,TRBJ2-1,TRBV28,NA,TGTGCCAGCAATTCCGCCGGACAGACCACTCGAACCCAGTTCTTC,CASNSAGQTTRTQFF
NA,TRBJ2-7,TRBV18,TRBD2,TGTGCCAGCTCCCCGAGCGGGGCAGGGAGATCCTACGAGCAGTACTTC,CASSPSGAGRSYEQYF
NA,TRBJ2-7,TRBV12-3/TRBV12-4,TRBD1,TGTGCCAGCAGCCCAGGGACAGGGGACGAGCAGTACTTC,CASSPGTGDEQYF
NA,TRBJ1-5,TRBV9,NA,TGTGCCAGCAGCGTGGGGCTTGGAAGCAATCAGCCCCAGCATTTT,CASSVGLGSNQPQHF
NA,TRBJ1-4,TRBV9,NA,TGTGCCAGCAGCGCCCGCCGATCGACAGGTGAAAAACTGTTTTTT,CASSARRSTGEKLFF
NA,TRBJ1-5,TRBV18,NA,TGTGCCAGCTCACCACAGGCGGATAGCAATCAGCCCCAGCATTTT,CASSPQADSNQPQHF